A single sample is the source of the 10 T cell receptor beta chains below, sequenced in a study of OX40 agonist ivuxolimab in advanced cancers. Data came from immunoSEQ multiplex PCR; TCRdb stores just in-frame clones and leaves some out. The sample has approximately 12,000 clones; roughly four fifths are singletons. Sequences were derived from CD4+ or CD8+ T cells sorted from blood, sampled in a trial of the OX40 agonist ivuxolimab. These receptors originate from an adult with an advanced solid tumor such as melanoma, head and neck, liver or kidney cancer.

CDR3 residues: CASSYTSGDYEQYF. CDR3 coding DNA: TGTGCCAGCAGCTACACTAGCGGGGACTACGAGCAGTACTTC. V usage is TRBV11-2 and J usage is TRBJ2-7; 10 bases align to TRBD2. V lost 4 bases and J lost 3; bases outside the gene matches: 3. This CDR3 comprises 14 residues. Germline V lookup: CDR1 SGHAT, CDR2 FQNNGV. Complete variable domain (other parts from reference TRBV11-2 and TRBJ2-7): EAGVAQSPRYKIIEKRQSVAFWCNPISGHATLYWYQQILGQGPKLLIQFQNNGVVDDSQLPKDRFSAERLKGVDSTLKIQPAKLEDSAVYLCASSYTSGDYEQYFGPGTRLTVT.

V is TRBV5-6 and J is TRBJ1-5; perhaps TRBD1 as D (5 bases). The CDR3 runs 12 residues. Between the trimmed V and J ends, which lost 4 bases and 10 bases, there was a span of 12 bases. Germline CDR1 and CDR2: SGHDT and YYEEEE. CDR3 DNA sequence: TGTGCCAGCAGCGGGGGAAATACTCCCCAGCATTTT. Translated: CASSGGNTPQHF.

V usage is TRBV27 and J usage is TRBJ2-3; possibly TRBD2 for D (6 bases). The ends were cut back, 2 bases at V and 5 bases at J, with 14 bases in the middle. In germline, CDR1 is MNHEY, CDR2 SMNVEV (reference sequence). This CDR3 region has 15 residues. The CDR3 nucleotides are TGTGCCAGCAGTTTAACTAGCCCGACTGGAGATACGCAGTATTTT. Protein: CASSLTSPTGDTQYF.

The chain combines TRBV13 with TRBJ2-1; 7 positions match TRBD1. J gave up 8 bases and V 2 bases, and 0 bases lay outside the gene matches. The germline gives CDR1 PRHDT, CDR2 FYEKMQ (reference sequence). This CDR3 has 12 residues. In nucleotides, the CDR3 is TGTGCCAGCAGCTTACAGGGGGATGAGCAGTTCTTC. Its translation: CASSLQGDEQFF.

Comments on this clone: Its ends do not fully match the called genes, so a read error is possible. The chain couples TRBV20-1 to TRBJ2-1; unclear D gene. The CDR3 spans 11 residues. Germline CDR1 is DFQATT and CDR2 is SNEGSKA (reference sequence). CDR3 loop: CLIEAYHEQFF. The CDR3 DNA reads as TGCTTAATTGAGGCCTACCATGAGCAGTTCTTC.

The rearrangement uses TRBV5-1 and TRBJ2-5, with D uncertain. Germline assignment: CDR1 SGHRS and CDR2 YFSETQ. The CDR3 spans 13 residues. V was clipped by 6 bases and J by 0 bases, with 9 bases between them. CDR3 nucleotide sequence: TGCGCCAGCACCTACAGTTACCAAGAGACCCAGTACTTC. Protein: CASTYSYQETQYF.

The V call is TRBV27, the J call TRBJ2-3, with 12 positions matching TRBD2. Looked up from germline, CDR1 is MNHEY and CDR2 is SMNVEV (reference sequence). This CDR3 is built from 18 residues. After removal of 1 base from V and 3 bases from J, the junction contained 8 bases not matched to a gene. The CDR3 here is CASSLLATSGRRTDTQYF. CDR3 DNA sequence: TGTGCCAGCAGTTTATTGGCTACTAGCGGGAGGAGAACAGATACGCAGTATTTT.

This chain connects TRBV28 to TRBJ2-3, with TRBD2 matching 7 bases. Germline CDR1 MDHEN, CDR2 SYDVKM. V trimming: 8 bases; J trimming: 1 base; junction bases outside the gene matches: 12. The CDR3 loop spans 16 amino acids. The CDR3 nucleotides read TGTGCCAGCGAACCCTCCCGGGAGGTAGGCACAGATACGCAGTATTTT. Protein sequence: CASEPSREVGTDTQYF.

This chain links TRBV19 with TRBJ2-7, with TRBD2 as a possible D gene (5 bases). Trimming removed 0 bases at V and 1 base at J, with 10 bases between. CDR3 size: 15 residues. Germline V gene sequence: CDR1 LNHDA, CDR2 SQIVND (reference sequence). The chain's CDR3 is CASSIDVGVSYEQYF. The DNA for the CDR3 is TGTGCCAGTAGTATAGATGTCGGGGTGTCCTACGAGCAGTACTTC.

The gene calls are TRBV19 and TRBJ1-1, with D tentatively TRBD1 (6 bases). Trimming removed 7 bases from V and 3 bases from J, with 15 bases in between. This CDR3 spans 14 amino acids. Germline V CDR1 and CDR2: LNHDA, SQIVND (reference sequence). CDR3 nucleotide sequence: TGTGCCAGTACCCCGGACAGATTATACACTGAAGCTTTCTTT. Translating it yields CASTPDRLYTEAFF. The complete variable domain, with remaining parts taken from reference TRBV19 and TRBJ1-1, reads DGGITQSPKYLFRKEGQNVTLSCEQNLNHDAMYWYRQDPGQGLRLIYYSQIVNDFQKGDIAEGYSVSREKKESFPLTVTSAQKNPTAFYLCASTPDRLYTEAFFGQGTRLTVV.